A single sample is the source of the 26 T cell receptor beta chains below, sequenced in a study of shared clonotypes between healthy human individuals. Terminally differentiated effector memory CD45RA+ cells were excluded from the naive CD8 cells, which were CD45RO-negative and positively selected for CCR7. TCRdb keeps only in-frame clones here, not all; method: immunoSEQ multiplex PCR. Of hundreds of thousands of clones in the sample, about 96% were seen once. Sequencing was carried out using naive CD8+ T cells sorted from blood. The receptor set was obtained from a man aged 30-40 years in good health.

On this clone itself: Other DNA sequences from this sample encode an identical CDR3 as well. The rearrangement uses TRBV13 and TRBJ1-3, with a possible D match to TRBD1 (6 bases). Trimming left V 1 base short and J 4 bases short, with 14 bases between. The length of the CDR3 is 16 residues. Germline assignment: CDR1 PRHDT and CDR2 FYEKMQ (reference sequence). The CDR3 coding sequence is TGTGCCAGCAGCTTAGTAGGTTCAGGGGTAGGAAACACCATATATTTT. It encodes CASSLVGSGVGNTIYF.

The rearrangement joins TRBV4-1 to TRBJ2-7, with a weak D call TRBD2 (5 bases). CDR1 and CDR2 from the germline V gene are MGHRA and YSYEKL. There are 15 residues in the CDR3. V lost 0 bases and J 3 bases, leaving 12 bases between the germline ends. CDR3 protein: CASSQEFGGGYEQYF. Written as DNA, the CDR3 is TGCGCCAGCAGCCAAGAATTCGGAGGCGGCTACGAGCAGTACTTC.

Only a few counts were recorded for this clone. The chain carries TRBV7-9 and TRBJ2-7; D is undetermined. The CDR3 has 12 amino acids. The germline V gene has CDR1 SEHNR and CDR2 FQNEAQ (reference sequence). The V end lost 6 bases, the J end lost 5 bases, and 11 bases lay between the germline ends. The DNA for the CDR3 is TGTGCCAGCAGGGTGGGGTTGGACGAGCAGTACTTC. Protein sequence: CASRVGLDEQYF.

The CDR3 sequence: CASSFLGRETQYF. The CDR3, as DNA: TGTGCCAGCAGCTTCTTGGGTAGGGAGACCCAGTACTTC. The rearrangement joins TRBV7-9 to TRBJ2-5; D is uncertain. CDR1 SEHNR and CDR2 FQNEAQ come from the germline V gene (reference sequence). V shed 3 bases and J shed 5 bases, with 10 bases lying between them. This CDR3 is built from 13 residues.

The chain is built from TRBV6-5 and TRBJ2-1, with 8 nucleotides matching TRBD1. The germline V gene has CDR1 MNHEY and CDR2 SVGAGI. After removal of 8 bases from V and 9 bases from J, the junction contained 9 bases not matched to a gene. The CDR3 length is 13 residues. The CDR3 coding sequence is TGTGCCAGCCGGGACAGGACGAGGGGTGAGCAGTTCTTC. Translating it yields CASRDRTRGEQFF.

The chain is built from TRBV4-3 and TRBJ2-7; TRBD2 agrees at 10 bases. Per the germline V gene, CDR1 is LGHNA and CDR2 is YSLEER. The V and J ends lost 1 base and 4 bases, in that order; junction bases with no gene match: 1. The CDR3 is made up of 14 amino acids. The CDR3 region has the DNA TGCGCCAGCAGCCAAGCTAGCGGGAGTTACGAGCAGTACTTC. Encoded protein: CASSQASGSYEQYF.

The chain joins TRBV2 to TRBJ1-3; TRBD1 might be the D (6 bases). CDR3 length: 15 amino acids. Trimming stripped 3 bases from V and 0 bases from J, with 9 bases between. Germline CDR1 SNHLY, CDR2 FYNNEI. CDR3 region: CASSDPQGSGNTIYF. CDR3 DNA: TGTGCCAGCAGTGATCCACAGGGCTCTGGAAACACCATATATTTT.

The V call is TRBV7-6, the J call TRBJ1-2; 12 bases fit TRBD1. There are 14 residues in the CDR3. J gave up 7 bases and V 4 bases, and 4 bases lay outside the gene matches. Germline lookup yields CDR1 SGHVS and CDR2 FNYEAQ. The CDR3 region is CASSSGQGAGGYTF. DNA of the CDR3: TGTGCCAGCAGCTCGGGACAGGGGGCGGGTGGCTACACCTTC.

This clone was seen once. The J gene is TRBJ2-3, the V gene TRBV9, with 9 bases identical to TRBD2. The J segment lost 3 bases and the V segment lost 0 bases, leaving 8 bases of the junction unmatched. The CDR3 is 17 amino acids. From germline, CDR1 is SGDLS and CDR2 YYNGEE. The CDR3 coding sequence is TGTGCCAGCAGCGTAGTTAGCGGGAGATCGGATACAGATACGCAGTATTTT. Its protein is CASSVVSGRSDTDTQYF. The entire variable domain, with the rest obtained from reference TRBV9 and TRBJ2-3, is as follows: DSGVTQTPKHLITATGQRVTLRCSPRSGDLSVYWYQQSLDQGLQFLIQYYNGEERAKGNILERFSAQQFPDLHSELNLSSLELGDSALYFCASSVVSGRSDTDTQYFGPGTRLTVL.

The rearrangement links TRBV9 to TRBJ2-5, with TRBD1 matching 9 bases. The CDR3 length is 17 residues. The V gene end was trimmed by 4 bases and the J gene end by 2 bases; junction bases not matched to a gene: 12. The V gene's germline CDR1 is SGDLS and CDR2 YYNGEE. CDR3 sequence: CASSPRSGQGTQETQYF. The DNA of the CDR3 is TGTGCCAGCAGCCCTCGATCTGGACAGGGGACTCAAGAGACCCAGTACTTC. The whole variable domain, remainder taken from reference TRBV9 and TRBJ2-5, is DSGVTQTPKHLITATGQRVTLRCSPRSGDLSVYWYQQSLDQGLQFLIQYYNGEERAKGNILERFSAQQFPDLHSELNLSSLELGDSALYFCASSPRSGQGTQETQYFGPGTRLLVL.

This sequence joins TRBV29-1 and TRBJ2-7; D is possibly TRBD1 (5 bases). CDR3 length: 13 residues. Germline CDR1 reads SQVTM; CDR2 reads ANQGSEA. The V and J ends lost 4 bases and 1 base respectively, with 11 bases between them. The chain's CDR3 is CSVALTESYEQYF. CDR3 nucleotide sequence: TGCAGCGTTGCCCTGACAGAATCCTACGAGCAGTACTTC.

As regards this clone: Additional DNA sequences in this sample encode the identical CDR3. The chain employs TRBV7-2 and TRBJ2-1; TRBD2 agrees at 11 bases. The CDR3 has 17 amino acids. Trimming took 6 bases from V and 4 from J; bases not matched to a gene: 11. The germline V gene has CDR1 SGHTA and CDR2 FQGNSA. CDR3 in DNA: TGTGCCAGCAGTTGGGTTCTAGCGGGAGGACCTTACAATGAGCAGTTCTTC. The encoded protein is CASSWVLAGGPYNEQFF.

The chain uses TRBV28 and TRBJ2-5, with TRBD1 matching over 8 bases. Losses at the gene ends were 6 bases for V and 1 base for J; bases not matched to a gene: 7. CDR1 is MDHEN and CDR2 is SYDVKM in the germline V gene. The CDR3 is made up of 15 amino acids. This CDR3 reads CASSPTGQVQETQYF. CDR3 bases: TGTGCCAGCAGCCCAACGGGACAGGTCCAAGAGACCCAGTACTTC.

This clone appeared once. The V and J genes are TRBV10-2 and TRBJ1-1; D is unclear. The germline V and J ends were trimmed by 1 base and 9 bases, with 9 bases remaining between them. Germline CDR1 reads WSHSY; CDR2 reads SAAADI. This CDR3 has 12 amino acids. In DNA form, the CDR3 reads TGCGCCAGCAGTGAGTTCGTGAGAAAAGCTTTCTTT. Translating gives CASSEFVRKAFF.

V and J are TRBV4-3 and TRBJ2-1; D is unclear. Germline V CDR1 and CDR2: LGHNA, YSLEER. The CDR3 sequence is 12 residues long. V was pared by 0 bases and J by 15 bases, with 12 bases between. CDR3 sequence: CASSQDGLNRFF. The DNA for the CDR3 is TGCGCCAGCAGCCAAGATGGTCTTAATCGGTTCTTC.

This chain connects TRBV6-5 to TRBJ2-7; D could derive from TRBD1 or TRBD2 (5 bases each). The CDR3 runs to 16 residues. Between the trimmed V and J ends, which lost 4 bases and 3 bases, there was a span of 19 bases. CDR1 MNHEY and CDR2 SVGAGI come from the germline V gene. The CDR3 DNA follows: TGTGCCAGCAGTTTCCACCGGGACGGTGGGGACTACGAGCAGTACTTC. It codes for CASSFHRDGGDYEQYF.

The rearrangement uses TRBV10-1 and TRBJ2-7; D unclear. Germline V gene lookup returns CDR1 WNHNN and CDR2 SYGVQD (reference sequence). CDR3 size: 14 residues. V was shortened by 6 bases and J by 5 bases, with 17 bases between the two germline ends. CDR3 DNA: TGCGCCAGCAGGAGCCCTCCTCTGTGCCACGAGCAGTACTTC. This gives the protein CASRSPPLCHEQYF.

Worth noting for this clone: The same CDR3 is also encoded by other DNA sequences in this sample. CDR3 sequence reads: CASSLDTYNEQFF. The CDR3 bases are TGCGCCAGCAGCTTGGACACTTACAATGAGCAGTTCTTC. V gene TRBV5-1 combines with J gene TRBJ2-1; no clear D gene. Germline V gene sequence: CDR1 SGHRS, CDR2 YFSETQ. Trimming pared 0 bases from V and 4 bases from J, leaving 5 bases between. The CDR3 is 13 residues long.

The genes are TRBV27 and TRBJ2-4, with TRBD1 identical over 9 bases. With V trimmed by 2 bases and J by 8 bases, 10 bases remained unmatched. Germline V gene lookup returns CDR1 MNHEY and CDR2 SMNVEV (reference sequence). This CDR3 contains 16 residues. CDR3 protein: CASSLVDLTGGHIQYF. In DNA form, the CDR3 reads TGTGCCAGCAGTTTAGTTGACTTGACAGGGGGGCACATTCAGTACTTC.

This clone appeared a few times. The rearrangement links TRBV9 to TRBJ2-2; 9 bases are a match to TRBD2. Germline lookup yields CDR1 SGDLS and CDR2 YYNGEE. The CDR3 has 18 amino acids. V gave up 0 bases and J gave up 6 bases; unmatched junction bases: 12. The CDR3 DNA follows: TGTGCCAGCAGCGTAGAGGGAACTAGCGGGTTCGGGGCCGGGGAGCTGTTTTTT. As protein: CASSVEGTSGFGAGELFF.

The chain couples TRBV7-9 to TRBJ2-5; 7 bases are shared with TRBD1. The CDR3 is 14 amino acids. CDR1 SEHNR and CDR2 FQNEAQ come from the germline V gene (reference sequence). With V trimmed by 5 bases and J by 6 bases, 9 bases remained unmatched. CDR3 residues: CASSNTGDRKTQYF. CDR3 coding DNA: TGTGCCAGCAGCAACACAGGGGATAGAAAGACCCAGTACTTC.

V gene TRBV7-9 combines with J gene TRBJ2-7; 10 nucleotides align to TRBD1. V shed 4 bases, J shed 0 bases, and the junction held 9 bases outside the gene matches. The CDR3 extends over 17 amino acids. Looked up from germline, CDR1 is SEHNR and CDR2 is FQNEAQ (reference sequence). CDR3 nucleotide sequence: TGTGCCAGCAGCTCTCAACCGGGACAGGGGCCCTCCTACGAGCAGTACTTC. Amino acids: CASSSQPGQGPSYEQYF.

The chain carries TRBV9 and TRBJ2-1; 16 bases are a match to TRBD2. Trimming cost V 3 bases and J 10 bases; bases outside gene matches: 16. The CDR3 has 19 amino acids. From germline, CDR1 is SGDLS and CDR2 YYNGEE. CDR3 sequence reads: CASSEGTSGRASKGREQFF. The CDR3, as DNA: TGTGCCAGCAGCGAGGGGACTAGCGGGAGGGCCAGTAAAGGGCGGGAGCAGTTCTTC.

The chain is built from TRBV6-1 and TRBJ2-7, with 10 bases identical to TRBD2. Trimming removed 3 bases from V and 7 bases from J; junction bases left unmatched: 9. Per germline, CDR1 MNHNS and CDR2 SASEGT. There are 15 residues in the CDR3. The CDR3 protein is CASSDPLAGALEQYF. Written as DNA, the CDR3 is TGTGCCAGCAGTGATCCGCTAGCGGGAGCCTTGGAGCAGTACTTC.

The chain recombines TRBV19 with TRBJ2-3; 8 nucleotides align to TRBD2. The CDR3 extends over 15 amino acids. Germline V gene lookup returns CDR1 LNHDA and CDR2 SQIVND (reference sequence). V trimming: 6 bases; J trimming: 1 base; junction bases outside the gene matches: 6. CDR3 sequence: CASRDTSGGTDTQYF. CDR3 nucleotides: TGTGCCAGTAGGGATACTAGCGGAGGCACAGATACGCAGTATTTT.

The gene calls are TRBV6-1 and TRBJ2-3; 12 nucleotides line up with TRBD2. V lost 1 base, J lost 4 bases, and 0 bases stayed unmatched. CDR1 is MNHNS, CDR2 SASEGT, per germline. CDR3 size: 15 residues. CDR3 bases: TGTGCCAGCAGTGAAGGACTAGCGGGAGCAGATACGCAGTATTTT. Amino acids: CASSEGLAGADTQYF.